This T cell receptor (beta chain) stems from a study of cytomegalovirus exposure and HLA in healthy donors. Findings and limits, study-wide: Highly shared variants forming one cluster were likely a sequencing artifact. Accurate predictions that matched the HLA-A and HLA-B alleles of most subjects were reportedly made from TCR beta sequences. The authors excluded some V segments, including TRBV6-2 and TRBV6-3, as indistinguishable. The study assumed roughly uniform donor sequencing depth for presence/absence analyses.

The V gene lost 4 bases and the J gene lost 4 bases, with 11 bases spanning the gap. The CDR3 runs to 13 residues. The germline V gene has CDR1 SGHRS and CDR2 YFSETQ. With respect to this clone: Its cognate antigen is unknown.

The PCR was carried out with 60 Vbeta primers and 13 Jbeta primers. Repertoires were generated with immunoSEQ multiplex PCR, while TCRdb's copy carries only in-frame clones and drops some. The sample carries 150,000 to 200,000 clones, under 80% recorded once. The clonotype was recovered from a female donor in good health and CMV-seronegative. The sequenced sample consisted of PBMCs. The rearrangement joins TRBV5-1 to TRBJ1-2; a weak D match, TRBD1 (6 bases). CDR3 protein: CASSLDSLYGYTF. CDR3 bases: TGCGCCAGCAGCCTGGACAGTCTCTATGGCTACACCTTC.